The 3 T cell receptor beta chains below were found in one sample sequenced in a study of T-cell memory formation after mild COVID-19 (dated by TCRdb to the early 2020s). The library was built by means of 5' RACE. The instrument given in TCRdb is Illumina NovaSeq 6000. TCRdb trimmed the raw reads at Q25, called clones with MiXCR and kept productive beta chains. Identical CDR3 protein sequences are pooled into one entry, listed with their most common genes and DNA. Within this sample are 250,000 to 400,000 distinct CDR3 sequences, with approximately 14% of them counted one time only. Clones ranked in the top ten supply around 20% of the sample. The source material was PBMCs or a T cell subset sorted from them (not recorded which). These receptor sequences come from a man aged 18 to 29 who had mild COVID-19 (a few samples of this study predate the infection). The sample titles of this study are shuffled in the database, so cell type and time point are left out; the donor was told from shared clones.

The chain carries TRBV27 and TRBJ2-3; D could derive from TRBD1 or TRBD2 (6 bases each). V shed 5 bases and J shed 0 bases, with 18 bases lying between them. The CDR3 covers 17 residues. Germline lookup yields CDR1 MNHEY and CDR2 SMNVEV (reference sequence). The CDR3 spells CASSRTPGGLSTDTQYF. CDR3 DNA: TGTGCCAGCAGTCGTACCCCTGGGGGGCTGAGCACAGATACGCAGTATTTT.

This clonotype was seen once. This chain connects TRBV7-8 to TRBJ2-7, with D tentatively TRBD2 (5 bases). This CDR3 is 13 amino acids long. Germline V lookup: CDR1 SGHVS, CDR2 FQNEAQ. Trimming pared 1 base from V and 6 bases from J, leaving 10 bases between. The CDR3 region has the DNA TGTGCCAGCAGCTTAGGCGGGTTCGGCGAGCAGTACTTC. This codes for CASSLGGFGEQYF.

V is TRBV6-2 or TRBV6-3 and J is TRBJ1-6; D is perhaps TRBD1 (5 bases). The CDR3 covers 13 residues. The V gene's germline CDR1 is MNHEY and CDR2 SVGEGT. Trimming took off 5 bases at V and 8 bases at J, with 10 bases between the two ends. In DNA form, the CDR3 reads TGTGCCAGCAGTAGGGGTTTTGATTCACCCCTCCACTTT. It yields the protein CASSRGFDSPLHF.